These 5 T cell receptor beta chains share one sample of origin, sequenced in a study of CXCR3-negative and CXCR3-positive naive CD8 T cells. Researchers prepared the TRB cDNA libraries using 5' RACE with UMI labels. TCRdb reprocessed the 5' RACE reads, keeping one entry per CDR3 protein, no DNA. The repertoire table contains about 62,000 distinct CDR3 sequences. Sequenced material: naive CXCR3- CD8+ T cells from blood. Noted subset: CD45RO-CCR7+CD27+CD95- naive CD8+ T cells lacking CXCR3 (TNR3-). These receptors came from a human donor in good health. Some clones in this sample may be carry-over from other donors' samples.

J is TRBJ2-3 and V is TRBV12-3 or TRBV12-4; the TCRdb D gene call, TRBD2, has no DNA to confirm it. CDR3 length: 15 amino acids. The CDR3 region is CASSFGSGGADTQYF.

The CDR3 loop reads CSVGMCFGANVLTF. V is TRBV29-1 and J is TRBJ2-6. The CDR3 is made up of 14 amino acids. Germline V gives CDR1 SQVTM, CDR2 ANQGSEA.

The chain recombines TRBV4-1 with TRBJ2-7; the D call of TRBD1 rests on TCRdb alone, since no DNA is present to check it. The CDR3 is 14 amino acids. The germline V gene has CDR1 MGHRA and CDR2 YSYEKL. CDR3: CASSQGPRDYEQYF.

The chain combines TRBV28 with TRBJ2-7; lacking DNA, the TRBD1 call made by TCRdb goes unchecked. CDR1 and CDR2 from the germline V gene are MDHEN and SYDVKM. The CDR3 loop spans 15 amino acids. The CDR3 is CASSPLGARLYEQYF.

The rearrangement uses TRBV7-2 and TRBJ2-1; TCRdb's D call, TRBD1, is unchecked because there is no DNA. This CDR3 spans 14 amino acids. Germline CDR1 is SGHTA and CDR2 is FQGNSA. The CDR3 is CASSLNDQGVGQFF.